This T cell receptor (beta chain) was recovered during a study of blood T cell repertoires in COVID-19. Study-level information: The origin of the acute and convalescent COVID-19 samples was the United States, Italy and Spain. PBMCs, B-cell-depleted T cells, or T cells provided the cDNA or gDNA that made up the material.

This CDR3 is 12 amino acids long. V lost 8 bases, J lost 2 bases, and 10 bases lay in between. In germline, CDR1 is MGHDK, CDR2 SYGVNS. Per the authors' pipeline: Scientists estimated how many nucleated cells there were by amplifying reference gene primers. Assay used: immunoSEQ multiplex PCR; TCRdb lists only in-frame clones, some missing. The V and J calls and the clone size are those of that table, but D and trimming were determined from the DNA. Of about 330,000 clones in the sample, about four fifths were seen once. The sample taken for sequencing was peripheral blood. This receptor was obtained from a woman in her fifties or sixties with acute or convalescent COVID-19. This chain uses TRBV25-1 with TRBJ2-7; maybe TRBD2 (6 bases). DNA of the CDR3: TGTGCCAGCGGGGGACTGCCCTACGAGCAGTACTTC. Translation: CASGGLPYEQYF.